This TCR beta chain comes out of a study of cytomegalovirus exposure and HLA in healthy donors. General study points: A list of 150 or so TCR beta chains associated with cytomegalovirus was given.

The V and J ends lost 5 bases and 2 bases, in that order; junction bases with no gene match: 2. This CDR3 has 13 residues. Germline V gives CDR1 SGHAT, CDR2 FQNNGV. A note on this clone: Its antigen is undetermined.

The table came from immunoSEQ multiplex PCR; TCRdb's copy has only in-frame clones and leaves some out. The table lists 300,000 to 400,000 clones, roughly 88% of them singletons, with around 0.88% in the top ten. The rearrangement joins TRBV11-2 to TRBJ1-2, with 7 bases aligning to TRBD1. What was sequenced was PBMCs. The receptor was derived from a man in his thirties or forties in good health and CMV-seronegative. DNA of the CDR3: TGTGCCAGCAGCCCGACAGGGAACTATGGCTACACCTTC. Its protein is CASSPTGNYGYTF. Combining the CDR3 with reference TRBV11-2 and TRBJ1-2 gives the whole variable domain EAGVAQSPRYKIIEKRQSVAFWCNPISGHATLYWYQQILGQGPKLLIQFQNNGVVDDSQLPKDRFSAERLKGVDSTLKIQPAKLEDSAVYLCASSPTGNYGYTFGSGTRLTVV.